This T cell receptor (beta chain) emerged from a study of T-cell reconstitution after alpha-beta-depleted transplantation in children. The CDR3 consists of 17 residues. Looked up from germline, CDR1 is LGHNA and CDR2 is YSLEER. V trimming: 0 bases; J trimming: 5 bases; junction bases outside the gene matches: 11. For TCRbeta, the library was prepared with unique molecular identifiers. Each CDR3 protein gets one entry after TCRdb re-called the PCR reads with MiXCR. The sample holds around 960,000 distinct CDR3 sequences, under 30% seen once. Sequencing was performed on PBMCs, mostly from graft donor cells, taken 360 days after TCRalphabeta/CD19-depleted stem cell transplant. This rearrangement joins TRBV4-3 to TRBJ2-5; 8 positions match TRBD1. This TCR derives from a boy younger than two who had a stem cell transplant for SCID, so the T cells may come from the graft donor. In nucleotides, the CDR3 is TGCGCCAGCAGCCAAGATAGGGGGATCAGGGGGCGGGAGACCCAGTACTTC. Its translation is CASSQDRGIRGRETQYF.